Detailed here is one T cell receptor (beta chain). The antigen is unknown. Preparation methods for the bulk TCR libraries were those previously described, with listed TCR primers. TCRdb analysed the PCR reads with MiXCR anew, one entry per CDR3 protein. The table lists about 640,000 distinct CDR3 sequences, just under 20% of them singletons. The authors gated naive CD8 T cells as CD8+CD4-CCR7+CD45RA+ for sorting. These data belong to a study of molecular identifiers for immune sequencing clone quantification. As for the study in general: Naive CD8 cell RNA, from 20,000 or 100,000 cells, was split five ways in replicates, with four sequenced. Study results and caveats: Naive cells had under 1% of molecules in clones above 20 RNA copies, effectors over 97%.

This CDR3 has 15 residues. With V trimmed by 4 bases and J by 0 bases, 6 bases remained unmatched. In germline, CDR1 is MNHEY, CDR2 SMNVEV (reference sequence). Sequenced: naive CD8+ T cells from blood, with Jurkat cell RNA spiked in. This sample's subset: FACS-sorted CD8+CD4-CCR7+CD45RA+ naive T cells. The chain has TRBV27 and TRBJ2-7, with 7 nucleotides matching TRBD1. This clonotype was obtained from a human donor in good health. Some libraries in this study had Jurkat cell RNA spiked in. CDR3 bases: TGTGCCAGCAGTTATACCGGGACAGTCTCCTACGAGCAGTACTTC. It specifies CASSYTGTVSYEQYF.